This paragraph covers one T cell receptor beta chain sequence. What it binds is not known. 13 Jbeta primers and 60 Vbeta primers were used for the PCR. Only in-frame clones appear in the TCRdb table, and some are missing; sequencing was by immunoSEQ multiplex PCR. The table lists approximately 110,000 clones, 74% of them singletons. This CDR3 comprises 17 residues. Per germline, CDR1 SEHNR and CDR2 FQNEAQ (reference sequence). The sample originates from a study of cytomegalovirus exposure and HLA in healthy donors. Study summary: A prior study identified some 100 million unique TCR beta sequences from about 200 million T cells. For the roughly 400 genotyped donors, roughly 80% fell within the Caucasian-associated ancestry cluster.

Regarding the study as a whole: A later analysis associated 15,000 to 20,000 TCR beta sequences with HLA alleles at a 0.05 false discovery rate. About 90% or about 30% of the time was how often most TCR beta V segments were productive, according to an earlier analysis.

The sequence derives from a man over 45 in good health and CMV-seropositive. What was sequenced was PBMCs. The V call is TRBV7-9, the J call TRBJ2-5; 13 nucleotides agree with TRBD2. The J call could be wrong; TRBJ2-7 is a better fit for the DNA end. CDR3 region: CASSLEGGLAGSYEQYF. Here the CDR3 DNA reads TGTGCCAGCAGCTTAGAGGGGGGACTAGCGGGAAGCTACGAGCAGTACTTC.